This TCR beta chain is drawn from a study of T cell responses to AZD1222 COVID-19 vaccine (dated by TCRdb to the early 2020s). Notes on the research overall: AZD1222 recipients with second doses at about 4 weeks or about 12 weeks were pooled, because spike-specific TCR depth and breadth did not differ between schedules. Trial participants were enrolled by age into 18-55, 56-69 and 70-plus year subgroups, with approximately 150, 30 and 60 TCR-sequenced participants respectively. TCR sequencing covered about 230 trial participants: about 210 given two doses of AZD1222 and 26 given two doses of MenACWY control vaccine.

A distance of 8 bases separates the germline ends of V and J, which lose 4 bases and 8 bases respectively. Its CDR3 holds 12 amino acids, cysteine through phenylalanine. Only the CDR3 DNA is retained, 36 bases long and in frame from the first base. Concerning this clone: The antigen it recognizes is unknown. No per-base quality is available; no much larger clone lies one base away.

The sample's time point label, decoded: baseline before first vaccination. Vaccinee samples came from UK trials COV001 and COV002, including a single-blind randomized controlled phase 2/3 trial of AZD1222 (ChAdOx1 nCoV-19) in healthy adults. For TCRbeta chain sequencing, PBMC samples were collected from trial participants at day 0 and at day 28 after the second dose. Summary of the overall study and its limitations: Conclusions about previously exposed vaccinees are limited, since just five to seven AZD1222 recipients were seropositive for SARS-CoV-2 at baseline. The 56-69-year group was small, and its depth increase did not reach significance, likely because of low power. Because no day 14 peak-response samples were available, repertoires were characterized only after the peak T cell response. Participants were mostly white British, with more females than males. The authors suggested clonal diversity may have been underestimated. Reportedly, close to half of the unique spike-specific TCRs recognized epitopes lying outside the regions that are mutated in the B.1.351 and B.1.1.7 variants. CD4 TCRs associated with the vaccine covered the entire spike protein, and the dominant responses were in regions 160-218 and 743-854. After two AZD1222 doses, both the breadth and the depth of spike-specific TCRs were significantly higher than at day 0 and than in MenACWY recipients.

The CDR3 regions of human TCRbeta chains were analyzed by immunosequencing. From the authors' description of their analysis: Repertoire TCRs were matched against a reference library of SARS-CoV-2-specific TCRs generated with the MIRA antigen-specificity platform. Breadth was defined as the fraction of unique TCRs that were SARS-CoV-2-associated. Depth was defined as the fraction of total T cells that were SARS-CoV-2-associated. Using the MIRA data, each spike-specific TCR was assigned both to the spike region to which the TCR was reactive and to a CD4 or CD8 class. Log10-transformed breadth and depth values were compared by one-way ANOVA with Sidak's multiple comparisons tests. TCRdb obtained this table from immuneACCESS and retained in-frame rearrangements with V and J assigned. These tables miss some clones; where compared with another copy, unresolved V genes account for less than half of the shortfall, and the remainder is unexplained. That table supplies the V and J calls and clone size; D and trimming were determined from the DNA. The table for this sample lists more than 95,000 clones; 88% of them were counted only once. The top ten clones comprise more than 9% of the sample.

This chain joins TRBV12-3 or TRBV12-4 to TRBJ1-4, with the D gene too uncertain to name. This sample comprised peripheral blood, obtained on day 0 of AZD1222 vaccination. The clonotype comes from an adult in good health. The nucleotide sequence reads as follows: TGTGCCAGCAGTTCCTCGAGGGAAAAACTGTTTTTT. The translation is CASSSSREKLFF.